Each of the 22 T cell receptor beta chains below was sequenced from the same sample in a study of identical twins. One entry per CDR3 protein results from TCRdb running MiXCR on the 5' RACE reads. The repertoire holds 200,000 or so distinct CDR3 sequences, with 6% to 9% as singletons. This same sample was also taken into another study, of yellow fever vaccine responses in identical twins.

The sample taken for sequencing was memory (CD45RO+) T cells sorted from blood. The receptors come from a woman between 18 and 29 years old in good health.

The chain has TRBV28 and TRBJ2-1; 11 bases are a match to TRBD1. Trimming at V came to 7 bases and at J to 6 bases, leaving 8 bases not matched to a gene. The CDR3 consists of 15 residues. Per germline, CDR1 MDHEN and CDR2 SYDVKM. This CDR3 is CASTSSGTGGNEQFF. As DNA, the CDR3 is TGTGCCAGCACTTCCTCCGGGACAGGGGGCAATGAGCAGTTCTTC.

This clonotype appeared many times. The chain combines TRBV5-6 with TRBJ2-4, with 9 bases identical to TRBD1. The CDR3 is made up of 16 amino acids. The V and J ends lost 1 base and 2 bases, in that order; junction bases with no gene match: 4. In germline, CDR1 is SGHDT, CDR2 YYEEEE. The CDR3 reads CASSLTGTGPKNIQYF. In DNA, the CDR3 is TGTGCCAGCAGCTTGACCGGGACAGGGCCCAAAAACATTCAGTACTTC.

This clonotype has ten or more counts. V gene TRBV20-1 combines with J gene TRBJ2-7, with D possibly TRBD1 on 5 matching bases. Germline values: CDR1 DFQATT, CDR2 SNEGSKA (reference sequence). The ends were cut back, 6 bases at V and 6 bases at J, with 15 bases in the middle. The CDR3 is made up of 12 amino acids. The CDR3 sequence: CSASESGIEQYF. CDR3 coding DNA: TGCAGTGCGTCAGAGTCAGGGATCGAGCAGTACTTC.

The chain has TRBV27 and TRBJ2-7; no definite D call. This CDR3 contains 15 residues. Germline V gives CDR1 MNHEY, CDR2 SMNVEV (reference sequence). Trimming removed 0 bases from V and 3 bases from J, with 12 bases in between. CDR3 nucleotides: TGTGCCAGCAGTTTATCCCCCCTGGGCAACTACGAGCAGTACTTC. It translates to CASSLSPLGNYEQYF.

This clonotype was picked up a small number of times. The rearrangement uses TRBV12-5 and TRBJ2-3; TRBD2 might be the D (5 bases). Germline V gene lookup returns CDR1 LGHNT and CDR2 FRNRAP. The CDR3 extends over 19 amino acids. Trimming left V 3 bases short and J 4 bases short, with 26 bases between. The CDR3 here is CASGFPYLSRAFPPDTQYF. DNA for the CDR3: TGTGCTAGTGGTTTCCCATACCTCTCGCGGGCTTTCCCCCCAGATACGCAGTATTTT.

This clonotype turned up a few times. The V gene is TRBV3-1, the J gene TRBJ2-2, with D perhaps matching TRBD1 (5 bases). The CDR3 covers 17 residues. Between the trimmed V and J ends, which lost 2 bases and 0 bases, there was a span of 13 bases. The V gene's germline CDR1 is LGHDT and CDR2 YNNKEL (reference sequence). This CDR3 reads CASSQRGGLSNTGELFF. The CDR3 DNA follows: TGTGCCAGCAGCCAAAGGGGCGGCCTTTCGAACACCGGGGAGCTGTTTTTT.

The chain's CDR3 is CASSLGGLAKNIQYF. CDR3 nucleotides: TGTGCCAGCAGCTTAGGGGGACTGGCCAAAAACATTCAGTACTTC. The rearrangement joins TRBV7-2 to TRBJ2-4; D possibly corresponds to TRBD2 (6 bases). V lost 1 base, J lost 1 base, and 8 bases lay in between. The CDR3 runs to 15 residues. Germline V gene lookup returns CDR1 SGHTA and CDR2 FQGNSA.

The CDR3 is CSARDPRGLHQETQYF. In DNA, the CDR3 is TGCAGTGCTAGAGATCCCCGGGGGCTGCACCAAGAGACCCAGTACTTC. The rearrangement uses TRBV20-1 and TRBJ2-5; D tentatively reads TRBD1 or TRBD2 (6 bases each). Trimming cost V 0 bases and J 0 bases, with 14 bases left between them. This CDR3 has 16 amino acids. CDR1 and CDR2 (germline): DFQATT, SNEGSKA (reference sequence).

The table lists this clonotype with many counts. The chain links TRBV12-3 or TRBV12-4 to TRBJ2-7; maybe TRBD2 (6 bases). This CDR3 has 15 amino acids. Trimming pared 3 bases from V and 2 bases from J, leaving 14 bases between. CDR3 sequence (DNA): TGTGCCAGCAGTTTTGCTAGATCGGGGGCCTACGAGCAGTACTTC. Translating it yields CASSFARSGAYEQYF.

This clonotype was counted many times. This chain uses TRBV29-1 with TRBJ2-5, with 7 bases that match TRBD1. This CDR3 is built from 12 residues. The germline gives CDR1 SQVTM, CDR2 ANQGSEA. Germline trimming cut 5 bases from V and 1 base from J; bases unmatched to any gene: 1. The CDR3 spells CSVHRGQETQYF. CDR3 coding DNA: TGCAGCGTTCACAGGGGCCAAGAGACCCAGTACTTC.

This clonotype was seen at least ten times. The gene calls are TRBV7-3 and TRBJ2-1, with 13 bases aligning to TRBD2. Per germline, CDR1 SGHTA and CDR2 FQGTGA. V lost 6 bases to trimming and J lost 7 bases; unmatched junction nucleotides: 6. The CDR3 sequence is 15 residues long. The CDR3 coding sequence is TGTGCCAGCAGACAAGGGACTAGCGGGAATAATGAGCAGTTCTTC. This sequence encodes CASRQGTSGNNEQFF.

This clonotype was found a few times. The CDR3 region has the DNA TGTGCCAGCAGCCAAGACTTGGGGAACTATGGCTACACCTTC. Translated, it gives CASSQDLGNYGYTF. This chain joins TRBV4-2 and TRBJ1-2; D is undetermined. The germline gives CDR1 LGHNA, CDR2 YNFKEQ. This CDR3 is built from 14 residues. V dropped 0 bases and J dropped 2 bases, with 7 bases sitting between them.

This clonotype has at least ten counts. V gene TRBV12-3 or TRBV12-4 combines with J gene TRBJ2-2, with D perhaps matching TRBD2 (5 bases). The CDR3 is 14 residues long. Trimming stripped 8 bases from V and 4 bases from J, with 14 bases between. CDR3 bases: TGTGCCAGCCTTCGGGATTTCGGCACCGGGGAGCTGTTTTTT. It encodes CASLRDFGTGELFF.

This clonotype was recorded many times. This chain links TRBV6-5 with TRBJ2-4, with 8 nucleotides matching TRBD2. The germline CDR1 and CDR2 sequences are MNHEY and SVGAGI. V lost 1 base and J lost 4; bases outside the gene matches: 6. The CDR3 runs to 16 residues. The CDR3, as DNA: TGTGCCAGCAGTTACTTGTCAAGCGGGGGTAAAAACATTCAGTACTTC. This encodes CASSYLSSGGKNIQYF.

The V and J genes are TRBV3-1 and TRBJ2-1, with TRBD2 as a possible D gene (6 bases). This CDR3 has 16 amino acids. Germline assignment: CDR1 LGHDT and CDR2 YNNKEL (reference sequence). V was trimmed by 4 bases and J by 0 bases, leaving 13 bases between them. The CDR3 DNA sequence: TGTGCCAGCAGCCCCCGCAGAGCGGGCTCCTACAATGAGCAGTTCTTC. As protein: CASSPRRAGSYNEQFF.

This clonotype was picked up many times. The chain couples TRBV20-1 to TRBJ2-3, with D unresolved. The CDR3 has 12 residues. Germline V gene sequence: CDR1 DFQATT, CDR2 SNEGSKA (reference sequence). V was shortened by 1 base and J by 0 bases, with 2 bases between the two germline ends. DNA for the CDR3: TGCAGTGCTAGAGTTAGCACAGATACGCAGTATTTT. It specifies CSARVSTDTQYF.

This clonotype was seen at least ten times. V gene TRBV28 combines with J gene TRBJ1-6; D remains ambiguous. Germline V lookup: CDR1 MDHEN, CDR2 SYDVKM. CDR3 length: 12 residues. Trimming cost V 5 bases and J 11 bases, with 10 bases left between them. The CDR3, as DNA: TGTGCCAGCAGTACCAACAGCGCACCCCTCCACTTT. Protein: CASSTNSAPLHF.

The chain carries TRBV6-2 or TRBV6-3 and TRBJ2-5, with TRBD2 matching 8 bases. The J segment lost 2 bases and the V segment lost 10 bases, leaving 6 bases of the junction unmatched. Germline-derived CDR1 and CDR2 are MNHEY and SVGEGT. The CDR3 runs to 13 residues. Here the CDR3 reads CANRASGQETQYF. The CDR3 DNA follows: TGTGCCAACCGGGCTAGCGGGCAAGAGACCCAGTACTTC.

In its sample, this clonotype was seen a few times. The chain recombines TRBV7-7 with TRBJ2-6, with D maybe TRBD2 (6 bases). This CDR3 has 12 residues. CDR1 SSHAT and CDR2 FNYEAQ come from the germline V gene (reference sequence). The CDR3 reads CASGRTANVLTF. In DNA form, the CDR3 reads TGTGCTAGCGGCCGCACGGCCAACGTCCTGACTTTC. The full variable domain, with the rest looked up from reference TRBV7-7 and TRBJ2-6, is GAGVSQSPRYKVTKRGQDVTLRCDPISSHATLYWYQQALGQGPEFLTYFNYEAQPDKSGLPSDRFSAERPEGSISTLTIQRTEQRDSAMYRCASGRTANVLTFGAGSRLTVL.

This clonotype was counted a few times. This chain joins TRBV7-2 and TRBJ2-7; 9 nucleotides line up with TRBD2. CDR1 and CDR2 (germline): SGHTA, FQGNSA. V shed 2 bases, J shed 2 bases, and the junction held 4 bases outside the gene matches. There are 15 residues in the CDR3. The CDR3 DNA reads TGTGCCAGCAGCTTATCTAGCGGGACCCCCTACGAGCAGTACTTC. This gives the protein CASSLSSGTPYEQYF.

This clonotype was observed at least ten times. The V call is TRBV29-1, the J call TRBJ1-2; D unresolved. The V gene lost 1 base and the J gene lost 7 bases, with 19 bases spanning the gap. The CDR3 totals 15 residues. Germline V gives CDR1 SQVTM, CDR2 ANQGSEA. CDR3 protein: CSVEVTGQISGGYTF. For the CDR3, the DNA is TGCAGCGTTGAAGTGACCGGCCAAATCAGCGGTGGCTACACCTTC.

This clonotype appeared a few times. The CDR3 region has the DNA TGTGCCAGCAGTCCGGGACAGGGCGGCGGGAACCAGTACTTC. Amino acids: CASSPGQGGGNQYF. V is TRBV6-2 or TRBV6-3 and J is TRBJ2-5, with TRBD1 matching 9 bases. The CDR3 is 14 residues long. Germline values: CDR1 MNHEY, CDR2 SVGEGT. V trimming: 5 bases; J trimming: 10 bases; junction bases outside the gene matches: 11.